This TCR beta chain comes out of a study of blood T cell repertoires in COVID-19. Profiling relied on immunoSEQ multiplex PCR, and the TCRdb table lists in-frame clones only, not all of them. The table has 150,000 to 200,000 clones, around 85% seen once. Germline lookup yields CDR1 SGHTA and CDR2 FQGNSA. V gave up 4 bases and J gave up 7 bases, with 13 bases separating them. The CDR3 contains 13 residues. The chain couples TRBV7-2 to TRBJ1-1; TRBD1 might be the D (6 bases). The TCR originated in a woman aged 55-70 years with acute or convalescent COVID-19. Sequenced: peripheral blood. CDR3: CASSWDGQSEAFF. As DNA, the CDR3 is TGTGCCAGCAGCTGGGACGGACAGAGTGAAGCTTTCTTT. The full variable domain, with the rest looked up from reference TRBV7-2 and TRBJ1-1, is GAGVSQSPSNKVTEKGKDVELRCDPISGHTALYWYRQSLGQGLEFLIYFQGNSAPDKSGLPSDRFSAERTGGSVSTLTIQRTQQEDSAVYLCASSWDGQSEAFFGQGTRLTVV.